This record covers a single T cell receptor (beta chain). Its antigen is currently unknown. Germline CDR1 and CDR2: LGHDT and YNNKEL (reference sequence). The CDR3 length is 15 residues. Losses at the gene ends were 7 bases for V and 0 bases for J; bases not matched to a gene: 5. Template switching added a universal primer site; cDNA carried unique molecular identifiers. TCRdb reprocessed the 5' RACE reads with MiXCR, giving one entry per CDR3 protein. Of more than 400,000 distinct CDR3 sequences listed, about 16% are singletons. The data were taken from a study of identical twins. Regarding the study as a whole: Models underestimated TCR alpha sharing (out-of-frame) in monozygotic twins. For zero-insertion analyses, partial confounding could come from invariant MAIT and iNKT cells. For out-of-frame beta sequences, excess twin sharing was weaker.

These data were likewise used in another study, on yellow fever vaccine responses in identical twins.

This sequence joins TRBV3-1 and TRBJ2-1; 8 bases match TRBD1. Sequencing input: CD4+ T cells sorted from blood. This TCR was sampled from a woman under 30 in good health. Here the CDR3 reads CASTKGQGSYNEQFF. The CDR3, as DNA: TGTGCCAGCACCAAAGGACAGGGCTCCTACAATGAGCAGTTCTTC.